The present T cell receptor beta chain was sequenced within a study of blood T cell repertoires in COVID-19. About the study: The United States, Italy and Spain were the sources of the acute and convalescent COVID-19 samples. Sources were T cells, B-cell-depleted T cells, or PBMCs; the material itself was cDNA or gDNA.

The Seattle site enrolled patients during active infection and followed them longitudinally. V was pared by 1 base and J by 8 bases, with 10 bases of the junction left unmatched. The CDR3 consists of 15 residues. Per the germline V gene, CDR1 is LNHDA and CDR2 is SQIVND (reference sequence). How the authors handled the data: The assay estimated nucleated cells by amplifying reference gene primers. Method: immunoSEQ multiplex PCR; TCRdb's copy keeps in-frame clones and lacks some. V and J calls and clone size are copied from that table; D and trimming were computed from the DNA. The table lists about 260,000 clones, more than 75% of them singletons.

This chain links TRBV19 with TRBJ1-2, with 7 bases matching TRBD1. This TCR was recovered from a woman aged 60-75 years with COVID-19, enrolled during active disease. The source material was peripheral blood. This CDR3 reads CASSIGGDSQGGYTF. The CDR3 region has the DNA TGTGCCAGTAGTATAGGCGGGGACAGCCAAGGGGGCTACACCTTC.